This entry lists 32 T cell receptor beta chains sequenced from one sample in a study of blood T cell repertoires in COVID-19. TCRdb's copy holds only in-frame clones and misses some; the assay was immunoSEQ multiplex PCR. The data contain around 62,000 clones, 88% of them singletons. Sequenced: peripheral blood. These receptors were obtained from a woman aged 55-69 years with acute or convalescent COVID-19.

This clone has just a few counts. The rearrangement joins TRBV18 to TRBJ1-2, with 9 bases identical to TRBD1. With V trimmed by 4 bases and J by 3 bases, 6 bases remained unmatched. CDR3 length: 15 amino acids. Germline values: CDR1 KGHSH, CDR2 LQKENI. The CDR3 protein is CASSRGQGSDYGYTF. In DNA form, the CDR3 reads TGTGCCAGCTCACGAGGACAGGGGAGCGACTATGGCTACACCTTC.

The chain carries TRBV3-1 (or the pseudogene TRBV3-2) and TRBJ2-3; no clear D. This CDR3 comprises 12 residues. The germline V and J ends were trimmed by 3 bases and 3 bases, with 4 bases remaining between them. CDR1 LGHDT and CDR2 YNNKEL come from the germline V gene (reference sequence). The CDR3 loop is CASSHLTDTQYF. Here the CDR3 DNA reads TGTGCCAGCAGCCACTTAACAGATACGCAGTATTTT.

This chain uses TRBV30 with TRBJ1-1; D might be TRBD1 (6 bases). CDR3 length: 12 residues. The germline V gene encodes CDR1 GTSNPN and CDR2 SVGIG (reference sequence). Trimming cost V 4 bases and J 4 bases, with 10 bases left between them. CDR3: CAWTKDSTEAFF. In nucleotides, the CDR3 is TGTGCCTGGACCAAGGACAGCACTGAAGCTTTCTTT.

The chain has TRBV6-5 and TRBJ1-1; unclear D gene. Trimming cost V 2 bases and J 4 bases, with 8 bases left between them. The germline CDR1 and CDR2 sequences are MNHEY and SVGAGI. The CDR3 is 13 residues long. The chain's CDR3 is CASSYGWATEAFF. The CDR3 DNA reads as TGTGCCAGCAGTTACGGGTGGGCCACTGAAGCTTTCTTT.

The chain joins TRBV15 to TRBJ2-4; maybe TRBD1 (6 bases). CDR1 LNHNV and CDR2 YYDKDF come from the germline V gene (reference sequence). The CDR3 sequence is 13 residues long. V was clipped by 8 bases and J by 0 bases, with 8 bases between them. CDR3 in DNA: TGTGCCACCCAGGGGCTAGCCAAAAACATTCAGTACTTC. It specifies CATQGLAKNIQYF.

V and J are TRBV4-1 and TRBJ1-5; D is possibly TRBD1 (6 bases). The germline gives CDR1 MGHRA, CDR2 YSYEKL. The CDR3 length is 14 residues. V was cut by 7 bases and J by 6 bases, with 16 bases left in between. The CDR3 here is CASTPTQGPQPQHF. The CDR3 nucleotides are TGCGCCAGCACCCCAACTCAGGGGCCTCAGCCCCAGCATTTT.

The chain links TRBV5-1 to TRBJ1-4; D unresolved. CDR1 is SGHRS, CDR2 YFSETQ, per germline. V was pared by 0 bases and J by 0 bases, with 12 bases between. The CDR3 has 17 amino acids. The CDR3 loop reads CASSLGFTAATNEKLFF. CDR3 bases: TGCGCCAGCAGCTTGGGATTTACTGCCGCAACTAATGAAAAACTGTTTTTT.

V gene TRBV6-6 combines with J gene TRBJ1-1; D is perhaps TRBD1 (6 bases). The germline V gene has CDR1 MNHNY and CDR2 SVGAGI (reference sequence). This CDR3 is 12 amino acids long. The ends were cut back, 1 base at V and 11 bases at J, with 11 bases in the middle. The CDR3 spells CASSYWAGEAFF. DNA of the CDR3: TGTGCCAGCAGTTACTGGGCAGGGGAGGCTTTCTTT.

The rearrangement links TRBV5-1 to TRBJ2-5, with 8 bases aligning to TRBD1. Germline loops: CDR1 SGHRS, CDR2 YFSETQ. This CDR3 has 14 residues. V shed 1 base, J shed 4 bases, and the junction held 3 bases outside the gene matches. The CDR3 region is CASSLLGQGETQYF. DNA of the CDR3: TGCGCCAGCAGCTTGCTTGGACAGGGAGAGACCCAGTACTTC.

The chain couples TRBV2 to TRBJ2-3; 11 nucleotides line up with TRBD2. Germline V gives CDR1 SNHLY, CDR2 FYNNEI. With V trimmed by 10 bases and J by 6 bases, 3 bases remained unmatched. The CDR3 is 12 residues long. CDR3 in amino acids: CATRLAGDTQYF. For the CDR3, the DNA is TGTGCCACAAGACTAGCGGGGGATACGCAGTATTTT.

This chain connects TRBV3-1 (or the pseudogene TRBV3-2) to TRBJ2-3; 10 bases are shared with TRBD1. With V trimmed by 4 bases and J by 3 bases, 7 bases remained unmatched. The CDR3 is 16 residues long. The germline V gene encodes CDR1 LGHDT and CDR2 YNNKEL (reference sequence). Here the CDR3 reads CASSPWTGGITDTQYF. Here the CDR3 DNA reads TGTGCCAGCAGCCCGTGGACAGGGGGGATTACAGATACGCAGTATTTT.

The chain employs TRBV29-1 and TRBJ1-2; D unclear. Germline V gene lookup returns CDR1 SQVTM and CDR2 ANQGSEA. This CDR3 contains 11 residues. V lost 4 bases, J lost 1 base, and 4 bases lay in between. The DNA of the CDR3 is TGCAGCGTTGCCAGTAACTATGGCTACACCTTC. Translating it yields CSVASNYGYTF.

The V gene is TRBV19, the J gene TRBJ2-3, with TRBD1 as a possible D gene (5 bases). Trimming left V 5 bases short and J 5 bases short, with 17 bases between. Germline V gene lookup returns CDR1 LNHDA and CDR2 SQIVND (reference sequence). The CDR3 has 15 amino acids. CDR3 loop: CASSPRRGAIDTQYF. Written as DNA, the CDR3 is TGTGCCAGTAGTCCCCGTAGGGGCGCTATAGATACGCAGTATTTT.

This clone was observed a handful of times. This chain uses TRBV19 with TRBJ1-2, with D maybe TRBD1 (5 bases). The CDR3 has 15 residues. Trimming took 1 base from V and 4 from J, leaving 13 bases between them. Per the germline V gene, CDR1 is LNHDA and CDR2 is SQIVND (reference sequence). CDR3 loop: CASSIGAGQGYGYTF. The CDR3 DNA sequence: TGTGCCAGTAGTATAGGGGCAGGACAAGGCTATGGCTACACCTTC.

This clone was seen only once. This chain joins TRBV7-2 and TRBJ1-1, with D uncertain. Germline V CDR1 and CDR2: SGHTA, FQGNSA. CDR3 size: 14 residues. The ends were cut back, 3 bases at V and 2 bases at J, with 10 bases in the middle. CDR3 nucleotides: TGTGCCAGCAGCTTTAGTACAGCAAACACTGAAGCTTTCTTT. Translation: CASSFSTANTEAFF.

CDR3: CAWSVLSTGGSGGNTIYF. Written as DNA, the CDR3 is TGTGCCTGGAGTGTATTATCGACAGGGGGATCTGGTGGAAACACCATATATTTT. The gene calls are TRBV30 and TRBJ1-3; TRBD1 matches 9 bases. The germline V gene encodes CDR1 GTSNPN and CDR2 SVGIG (reference sequence). The CDR3 sequence is 18 residues long. With 0 bases clipped from V and 3 bases from J, the junction kept 12 bases outside the gene matches.

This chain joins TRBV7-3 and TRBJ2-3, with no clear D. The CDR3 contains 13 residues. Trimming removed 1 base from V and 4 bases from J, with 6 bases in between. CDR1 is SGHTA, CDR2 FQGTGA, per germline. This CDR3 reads CASSLNSPDTQYF. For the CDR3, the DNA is TGTGCCAGCAGCTTAAACAGCCCAGATACGCAGTATTTT.

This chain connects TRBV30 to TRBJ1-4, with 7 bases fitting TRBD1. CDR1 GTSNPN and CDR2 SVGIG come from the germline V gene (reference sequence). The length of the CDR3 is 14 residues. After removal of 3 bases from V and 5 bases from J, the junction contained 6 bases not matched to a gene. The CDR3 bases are TGTGCCTGGAGCACGGGACAGCCAAATGAAAAACTGTTTTTT. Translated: CAWSTGQPNEKLFF.

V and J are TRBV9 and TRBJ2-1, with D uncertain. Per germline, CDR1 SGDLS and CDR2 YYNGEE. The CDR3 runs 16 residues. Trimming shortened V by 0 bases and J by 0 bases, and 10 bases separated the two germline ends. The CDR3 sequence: CASSVGSSRSYNEQFF. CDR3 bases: TGTGCCAGCAGCGTAGGGAGCTCGCGCTCCTACAATGAGCAGTTCTTC.

The CDR3 sequence: CASRRQGNSNQPQHF. The DNA of the CDR3 is TGTGCCAGTAGAAGACAGGGAAATAGCAATCAGCCCCAGCATTTT. The chain employs TRBV19 and TRBJ1-5; 7 nucleotides match TRBD1. The CDR3 contains 15 residues. Germline CDR1 is LNHDA and CDR2 is SQIVND (reference sequence). V lost 6 bases, J lost 0 bases, and 5 bases stayed unmatched.

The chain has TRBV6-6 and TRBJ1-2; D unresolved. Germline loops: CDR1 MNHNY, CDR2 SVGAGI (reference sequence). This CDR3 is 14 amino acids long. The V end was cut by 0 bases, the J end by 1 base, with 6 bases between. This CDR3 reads CASSYSEGNYGYTF. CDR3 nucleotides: TGTGCCAGCAGTTACTCGGAGGGTAACTATGGCTACACCTTC.

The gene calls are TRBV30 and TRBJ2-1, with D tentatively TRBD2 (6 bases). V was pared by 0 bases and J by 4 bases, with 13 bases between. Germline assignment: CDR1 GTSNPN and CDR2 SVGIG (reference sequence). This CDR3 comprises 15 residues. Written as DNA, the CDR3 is TGTGCCTGGAGTGTACGAAGCGGGTCGTACAATGAGCAGTTCTTC. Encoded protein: CAWSVRSGSYNEQFF.

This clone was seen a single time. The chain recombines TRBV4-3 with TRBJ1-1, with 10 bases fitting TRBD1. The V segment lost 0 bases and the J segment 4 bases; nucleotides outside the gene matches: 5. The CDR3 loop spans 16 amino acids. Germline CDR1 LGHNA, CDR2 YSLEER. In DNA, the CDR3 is TGCGCCAGCAGCCAAGATCCGGGACAGGGGATCACTGAAGCTTTCTTT. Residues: CASSQDPGQGITEAFF.

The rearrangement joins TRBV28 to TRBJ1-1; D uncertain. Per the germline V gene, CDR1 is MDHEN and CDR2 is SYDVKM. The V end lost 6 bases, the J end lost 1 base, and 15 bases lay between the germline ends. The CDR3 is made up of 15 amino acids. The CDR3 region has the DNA TGTGCCAGCAGGGAGGTGGGAATTGGGAACACTGAAGCTTTCTTT. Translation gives CASREVGIGNTEAFF.

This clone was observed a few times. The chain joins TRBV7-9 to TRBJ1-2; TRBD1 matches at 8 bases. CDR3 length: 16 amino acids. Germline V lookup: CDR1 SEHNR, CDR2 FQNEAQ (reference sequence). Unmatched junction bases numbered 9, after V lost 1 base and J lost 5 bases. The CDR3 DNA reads TGTGCCAGCAGCTTAGGCTCGGGGGACAGGAGGTATGGCTACACCTTC. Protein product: CASSLGSGDRRYGYTF.

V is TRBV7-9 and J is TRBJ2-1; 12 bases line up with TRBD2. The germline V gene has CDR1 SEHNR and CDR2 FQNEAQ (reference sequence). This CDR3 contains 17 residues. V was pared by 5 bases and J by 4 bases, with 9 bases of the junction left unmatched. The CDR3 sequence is CASSEATSGGSYNEQFF. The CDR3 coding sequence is TGTGCCAGCAGCGAGGCGACTAGCGGGGGCTCTTACAATGAGCAGTTCTTC.

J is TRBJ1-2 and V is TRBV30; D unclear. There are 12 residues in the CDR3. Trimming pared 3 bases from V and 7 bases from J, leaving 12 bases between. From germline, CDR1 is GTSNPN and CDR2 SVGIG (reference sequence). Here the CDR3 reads CAWSSPEAGYTF. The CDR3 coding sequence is TGTGCCTGGAGCTCCCCCGAGGCTGGCTACACCTTC.

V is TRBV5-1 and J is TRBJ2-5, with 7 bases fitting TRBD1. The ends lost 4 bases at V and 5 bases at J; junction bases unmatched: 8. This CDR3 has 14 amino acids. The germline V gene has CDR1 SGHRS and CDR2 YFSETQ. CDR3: CASSPQGSMETQYF. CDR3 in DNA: TGCGCCAGCAGCCCACAGGGGTCTATGGAGACCCAGTACTTC.

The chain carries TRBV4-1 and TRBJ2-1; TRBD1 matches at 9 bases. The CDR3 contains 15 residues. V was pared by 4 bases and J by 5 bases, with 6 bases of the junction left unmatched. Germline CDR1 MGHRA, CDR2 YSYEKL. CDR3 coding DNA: TGCGCCAGCAGCCTTTCCGGACAGGGGAACAATGAGCAGTTCTTC. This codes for CASSLSGQGNNEQFF.

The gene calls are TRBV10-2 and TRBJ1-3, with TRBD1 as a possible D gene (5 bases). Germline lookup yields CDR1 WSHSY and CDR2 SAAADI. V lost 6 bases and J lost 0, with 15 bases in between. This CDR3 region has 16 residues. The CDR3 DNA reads TGCGCCAGCAGACCCAACCCAGGGCTCTCTGGAAACACCATATATTTT. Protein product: CASRPNPGLSGNTIYF.

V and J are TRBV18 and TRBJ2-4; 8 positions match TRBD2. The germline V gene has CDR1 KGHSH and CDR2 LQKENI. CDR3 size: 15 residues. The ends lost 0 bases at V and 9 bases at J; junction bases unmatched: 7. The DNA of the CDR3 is TGTGCCAGCTCACCACCGGCGGGAGGCGAGGGCATTCAGTACTTC. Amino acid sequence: CASSPPAGGEGIQYF.

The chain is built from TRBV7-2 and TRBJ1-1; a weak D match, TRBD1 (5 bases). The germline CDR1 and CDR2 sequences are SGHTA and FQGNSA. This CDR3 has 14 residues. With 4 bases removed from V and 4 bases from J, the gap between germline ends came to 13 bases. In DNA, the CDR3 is TGTGCCAGCAGCTGGACAAAGGCTGGCACTGAAGCTTTCTTT. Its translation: CASSWTKAGTEAFF.